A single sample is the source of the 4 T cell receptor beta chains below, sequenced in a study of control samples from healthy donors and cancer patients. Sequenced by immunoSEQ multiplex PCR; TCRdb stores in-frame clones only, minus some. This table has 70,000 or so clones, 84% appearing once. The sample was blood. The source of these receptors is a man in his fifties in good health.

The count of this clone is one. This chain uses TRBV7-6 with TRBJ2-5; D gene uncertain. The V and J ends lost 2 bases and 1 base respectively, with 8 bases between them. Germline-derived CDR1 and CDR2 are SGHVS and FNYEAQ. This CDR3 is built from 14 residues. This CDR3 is CASSLFGSQETQYF. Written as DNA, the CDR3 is TGTGCCAGCAGCTTATTTGGCTCCCAAGAGACCCAGTACTTC.

CDR3: CASSLGEPGGYTF. As DNA, the CDR3 is TGCGCCAGCAGCTTGGGGGAGCCGGGGGGCTACACCTTC. This chain uses TRBV5-1 with TRBJ1-2, with unresolved D. V shed 0 bases and J shed 8 bases, with 11 bases lying between them. CDR1 and CDR2 from the germline V gene are SGHRS and YFSETQ. CDR3 size: 13 residues.

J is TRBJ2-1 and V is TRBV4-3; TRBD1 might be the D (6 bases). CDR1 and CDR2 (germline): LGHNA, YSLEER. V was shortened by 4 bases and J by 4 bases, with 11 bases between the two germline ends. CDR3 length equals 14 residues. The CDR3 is CASSRPGQYNEQFF. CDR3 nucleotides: TGCGCCAGCAGCCGACCGGGACAATACAATGAGCAGTTCTTC.

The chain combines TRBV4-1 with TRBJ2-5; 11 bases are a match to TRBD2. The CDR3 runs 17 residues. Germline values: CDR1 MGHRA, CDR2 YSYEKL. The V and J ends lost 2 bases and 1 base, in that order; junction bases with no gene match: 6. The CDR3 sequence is CASSQQPLAGAQETQYF. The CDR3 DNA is TGCGCCAGCAGCCAACAACCACTAGCGGGAGCCCAAGAGACCCAGTACTTC.